The next 6 T cell receptor beta chains were all read from a single sample in a study of cytomegalovirus exposure and HLA in healthy donors. PCR used 60 Vbeta primers and 13 Jbeta primers. Sequenced by immunoSEQ multiplex PCR; TCRdb stores in-frame clones only, minus some. The repertoire holds about 160,000 clones, with around 74% as singletons. The material sequenced was PBMCs. Receptor source: a female donor in good health and CMV-seronegative.

This chain connects TRBV9 to TRBJ2-5; 10 bases are a match to TRBD2. The CDR3 length is 17 residues. Per germline, CDR1 SGDLS and CDR2 YYNGEE. V gave up 0 bases and J gave up 5 bases; unmatched junction bases: 10. The CDR3 sequence is CASSVASGGAETETQYF. CDR3 DNA sequence: TGTGCCAGCAGCGTAGCCAGCGGGGGGGCCGAAACTGAGACCCAGTACTTC. The variable domain in full, completed from reference TRBV9 and TRBJ2-5, reads DSGVTQTPKHLITATGQRVTLRCSPRSGDLSVYWYQQSLDQGLQFLIQYYNGEERAKGNILERFSAQQFPDLHSELNLSSLELGDSALYFCASSVASGGAETETQYFGPGTRLLVL.

The V call is TRBV7-9, the J call TRBJ2-1; D unclear. Germline V gives CDR1 SEHNR, CDR2 FQNEAQ (reference sequence). The CDR3 length is 16 residues. V was trimmed by 2 bases and J by 0 bases, leaving 11 bases between them. The chain's CDR3 is CASSLWAGVSYNEQFF. CDR3 nucleotide sequence: TGTGCCAGCAGCTTATGGGCAGGCGTCTCCTACAATGAGCAGTTCTTC. Drawing the rest from reference TRBV7-9 and TRBJ2-1, the complete variable domain is DTGVSQNPRHKITKRGQNVTFRCDPISEHNRLYWYRQTLGQGPEFLTYFQNEAQLEKSRLLSDRFSAERPKGSFSTLEIQRTEQGDSAMYLCASSLWAGVSYNEQFFGPGTRLTVL.

The rearrangement uses TRBV7-9 and TRBJ1-1, with D possibly TRBD1 on 5 matching bases. The V gene's germline CDR1 is SEHNR and CDR2 FQNEAQ (reference sequence). CDR3 length: 13 residues. The CDR3 nucleotides read TGTGCAACGGGCGCCGGGGGGTTTATTGAAGCTTTCTTT. It translates to CATGAGGFIEAFF.

The V call is TRBV7-3, the J call TRBJ1-2; D is perhaps TRBD1 (5 bases). V was cut by 11 bases and J by 9 bases, with 13 bases left in between. This CDR3 spans 10 amino acids. Germline V gene sequence: CDR1 SGHTA, CDR2 FQGTGA. CDR3 nucleotide sequence: TGTGCCTCACTCGGGGGGAGCTACACCTTC. Amino acid sequence: CASLGGSYTF.

The chain carries TRBV7-9 and TRBJ1-4; D is ambiguous. V lost 2 bases to trimming and J lost 2 bases, with 15 bases between them. CDR1 is SEHNR and CDR2 is FQNEAQ in the germline V gene (reference sequence). The CDR3 has 17 amino acids. CDR3 in amino acids: CASSLRWSRHTNEKLFF. Written as DNA, the CDR3 is TGTGCCAGCAGCTTAAGGTGGTCCAGGCACACTAATGAAAAACTGTTTTTT.

V gene TRBV6-5 combines with J gene TRBJ2-7, with 8 bases matching TRBD1. Germline-derived CDR1 and CDR2 are MNHEY and SVGAGI. The junction had 9 bases not matched to a gene; V was cut back by 7 bases and J by 1 base. This CDR3 spans 15 amino acids. As DNA, the CDR3 is TGTGCCAGCACCCGAGACAGGGGACCATCCTACGAGCAGTACTTC. Protein product: CASTRDRGPSYEQYF.